The clone carrying this T cell receptor (beta chain) was seen a handful of times. Its antigen is currently unknown. TCRdb keeps only in-frame clones here, not all; method: immunoSEQ multiplex PCR. The sample shows approximately 1,000,000 clones, 78% of them seen only once. The sample is drawn from a study of shared clonotypes between healthy human individuals. Study-wide results and limits: Clonotypes not shared had lower generation probabilities than those common to all four donors.

The TCR comes from a man between 18 and 35 years old in good health. Some clones in this sample may be carry-over from other donors' samples. The sequenced sample was memory CD4+ T cells from PBMCs. Indicated subset: CD45RA-negative fraction.

Here the CDR3 DNA reads TGTGCCAGCAGCTTGTACCCAACCGACAGGGTGACAGATACGCAGTATTTT. It specifies CASSLYPTDRVTDTQYF. This chain connects TRBV5-8 to TRBJ2-3, with TRBD1 matching 7 bases. V trimming: 1 base; J trimming: 3 bases; junction bases outside the gene matches: 11. This CDR3 region has 17 residues. Germline-derived CDR1 and CDR2 are SGHTS and YDEGEE.